The 19 T cell receptor beta chains below all came from one sample that was sequenced in a study of OX40 agonist ivuxolimab in advanced cancers. The repertoire was sequenced with immunoSEQ multiplex PCR; TCRdb's copy has only in-frame clones and lacks some. The data hold about 22,000 clones, with about 86% observed a single time. The input for sequencing was CD4+ or CD8+ T cells sorted from blood, taken in a trial of the OX40 agonist ivuxolimab. These receptors were collected from an adult with an advanced solid tumor such as melanoma, head and neck, liver or kidney cancer.

The chain recombines TRBV5-4 with TRBJ2-7; 9 bases fit TRBD1. The CDR3 has 13 residues. The V gene's germline CDR1 is SGHNT and CDR2 YYREEE (reference sequence). Unmatched junction bases numbered 7, after V lost 5 bases and J lost 7 bases. The CDR3: CASRTQGALEQYF. For the CDR3, the DNA is TGTGCCAGCAGGACACAGGGGGCGCTTGAGCAGTACTTC.

The genes are TRBV10-3 and TRBJ2-5; 10 positions agree with TRBD2. This CDR3 region has 14 residues. In germline, CDR1 is ENHRY, CDR2 SYGVKD. V dropped 7 bases and J dropped 5; count of bases not matched to a gene: 7. The CDR3 loop is CAIKASGSVETQYF. The DNA for the CDR3 is TGTGCCATCAAGGCTAGCGGGAGTGTGGAGACCCAGTACTTC.

The rearrangement uses TRBV7-9 and TRBJ1-2; D gene unclear. The V gene lost 1 base and the J gene lost 5 bases, with 5 bases spanning the gap. Germline lookup yields CDR1 SEHNR and CDR2 FQNEAQ (reference sequence). This CDR3 contains 12 residues. CDR3 DNA: TGTGCCAGCAGCTTAGACGGGTATGGCTACACCTTC. Protein: CASSLDGYGYTF.

J is TRBJ1-5 and V is TRBV11-1, with 7 bases aligning to TRBD1. V gave up 10 bases and J gave up 7 bases; unmatched junction bases: 4. In germline, CDR1 is SGHAT, CDR2 FQDESV (reference sequence). The CDR3 is 11 residues long. The DNA of the CDR3 is TGTGCCATAAGACAGGGCCAGCCCCAGCATTTT. Amino acid sequence: CAIRQGQPQHF. Together with reference TRBV11-1 and TRBJ1-5, the CDR3 gives the full variable domain: EAEVAQSPRYKITEKSQAVAFWCDPISGHATLYWYRQILGQGPELLVQFQDESVVDDSQLPKDRFSAERLKGVDSTLKIQPAELGDSAMYLCAIRQGQPQHFGDGTRLSIL.

This rearrangement joins TRBV13 to TRBJ2-5; TRBD2 agrees at 8 bases. This CDR3 contains 15 residues. J lost 4 bases, V lost 1 base, and 5 bases had no gene match. In germline, CDR1 is PRHDT, CDR2 FYEKMQ (reference sequence). DNA for the CDR3: TGTGCCAGCAGCTTAGCGGGAGGGCCGCTAGAGACCCAGTACTTC. It yields the protein CASSLAGGPLETQYF.

This rearrangement joins TRBV4-3 to TRBJ2-3, with 8 bases matching TRBD2. The germline V gene has CDR1 LGHNA and CDR2 YSLEER. This CDR3 region has 19 residues. J gave up 0 bases and V 4 bases, and 15 bases lay outside the gene matches. DNA of the CDR3: TGCGCCAGCAGCCGTCTAATCACTAGCGGAGAGGAAAGCACAGATACGCAGTATTTT. It specifies CASSRLITSGEESTDTQYF.

The rearrangement uses TRBV9 and TRBJ2-1; TRBD2 matches 10 bases. Per germline, CDR1 SGDLS and CDR2 YYNGEE. After removal of 2 bases from V and 8 bases from J, the junction contained 4 bases not matched to a gene. This CDR3 has 14 residues. The CDR3 sequence is CASSVSLAGDEQFF. CDR3 nucleotide sequence: TGTGCCAGCAGCGTCAGCCTAGCGGGAGATGAGCAGTTCTTC.

The chain links TRBV7-9 to TRBJ2-6, with 7 bases fitting TRBD1. The CDR3 spans 18 residues. Germline CDR1 is SEHNR and CDR2 is FQNEAQ (reference sequence). With 3 bases clipped from V and 0 bases from J, the junction kept 8 bases outside the gene matches. CDR3 DNA sequence: TGTGCCAGCAGCTTCATTCCGACAGGGAGCTCTGGGGCCAACGTCCTGACTTTC. This translates into CASSFIPTGSSGANVLTF.

This chain links TRBV7-3 with TRBJ2-3, with 12 bases fitting TRBD2. Germline CDR1 reads SGHTA; CDR2 reads FQGTGA. Trimming at V came to 4 bases and at J to 6 bases, leaving 5 bases not matched to a gene. The CDR3 extends over 15 amino acids. The CDR3 DNA follows: TGTGCCAGCAGCTCGACTAGCGGGAGAGGGGATACGCAGTATTTT. Translating it yields CASSSTSGRGDTQYF.

This clone counts as large. V gene TRBV27 combines with J gene TRBJ2-3, with D hard to call. Trimming removed 7 bases at V and 0 bases at J, with 8 bases between. This CDR3 region has 13 residues. Germline V gives CDR1 MNHEY, CDR2 SMNVEV (reference sequence). CDR3 residues: CASTASSTDTQYF. The CDR3 DNA follows: TGTGCCAGCACCGCATCTAGCACAGATACGCAGTATTTT.

This rearrangement joins TRBV13 to TRBJ1-4; 10 nucleotides align to TRBD1. The germline gives CDR1 PRHDT, CDR2 FYEKMQ (reference sequence). CDR3 length: 17 amino acids. Losses at the gene ends were 5 bases for V and 5 bases for J; bases not matched to a gene: 11. This CDR3 is CASSQWTGGGLNEKLFF. The CDR3 DNA sequence: TGTGCCAGCAGCCAGTGGACAGGGGGTGGCCTCAATGAAAAACTGTTTTTT.

The chain couples TRBV7-9 to TRBJ1-2; D is unresolved. The CDR3 loop spans 14 amino acids. In germline, CDR1 is SEHNR, CDR2 FQNEAQ (reference sequence). Trimming left V 2 bases short and J 3 bases short, with 10 bases between. CDR3 protein: CASSLIGEDYGYTF. Written as DNA, the CDR3 is TGTGCCAGCAGCTTAATCGGCGAGGACTATGGCTACACCTTC.

V usage is TRBV5-4 and J usage is TRBJ1-1, with 9 bases fitting TRBD1. The CDR3 runs 13 residues. Trimming removed 2 bases from V and 7 bases from J; junction bases left unmatched: 3. CDR1 is SGHNT and CDR2 is YYREEE in the germline V gene (reference sequence). The CDR3 nucleotides are TGTGCCAGCAGCTTAAGACAGGGGGTTGAAGCTTTCTTT. Amino acids: CASSLRQGVEAFF.

This rearrangement joins TRBV10-2 to TRBJ1-4, with D maybe TRBD1 (5 bases). Germline loops: CDR1 WSHSY, CDR2 SAAADI. V was trimmed by 7 bases and J by 7 bases, leaving 13 bases between them. The CDR3 spans 13 residues. The CDR3, as DNA: TGCGCCAGCAAGGGACTTTTAGGTGAAAAACTGTTTTTT. It yields the protein CASKGLLGEKLFF.

The chain is built from TRBV4-1 and TRBJ2-7, with a weak D call TRBD2 (6 bases). The germline V and J ends were trimmed by 5 bases and 2 bases, with 16 bases remaining between them. CDR3 length: 15 residues. Germline CDR1 reads MGHRA; CDR2 reads YSYEKL. The CDR3 DNA follows: TGCGCCAGCAGCGCCTCGCGGGGCCCCGCCTACGAGCAGTACTTC. Translated, it gives CASSASRGPAYEQYF.

The CDR3 nucleotides are TGTGCCATCAGTGAGTCGCTACAATACGAGCAGTACTTC. This codes for CAISESLQYEQYF. V usage is TRBV10-3 and J usage is TRBJ2-7, with D uncertain. Germline V lookup: CDR1 ENHRY, CDR2 SYGVKD. V was pared by 0 bases and J by 4 bases, with 7 bases between. The CDR3 is made up of 13 amino acids.

This clone was seen once. The J gene is TRBJ2-4, the V gene TRBV27; 8 bases map to TRBD1. V was clipped by 4 bases and J by 0 bases; unmatched bases: 5. CDR1 is MNHEY, CDR2 SMNVEV, per germline (reference sequence). CDR3 size: 16 residues. The CDR3 loop is CASSWTGSLAKNIQYF. For the CDR3, the DNA is TGTGCCAGCAGTTGGACAGGGTCTCTAGCCAAAAACATTCAGTACTTC.

This clone has a handful of counts. Other DNA variants within this sample encode the same CDR3. This chain joins TRBV19 and TRBJ2-3, with TRBD1 matching over 7 bases. The J segment lost 4 bases and the V segment lost 1 base, leaving 2 bases of the junction unmatched. The CDR3 contains 14 residues. CDR1 LNHDA and CDR2 SQIVND come from the germline V gene (reference sequence). CDR3 sequence: CASSIGQGADTQYF. For the CDR3, the DNA is TGTGCCAGTAGTATAGGTCAGGGGGCAGATACGCAGTATTTT.

The rearrangement links TRBV5-8 to TRBJ1-1; a possible D gene is TRBD1 (5 bases). The CDR3 contains 14 residues. Germline V CDR1 and CDR2: SGHTS, YDEGEE. Trimming stripped 4 bases from V and 3 bases from J, with 13 bases between. The CDR3 DNA reads TGTGCCAGCAGCCAGGGCGCAACCTACACTGAAGCTTTCTTT. Translation gives CASSQGATYTEAFF.